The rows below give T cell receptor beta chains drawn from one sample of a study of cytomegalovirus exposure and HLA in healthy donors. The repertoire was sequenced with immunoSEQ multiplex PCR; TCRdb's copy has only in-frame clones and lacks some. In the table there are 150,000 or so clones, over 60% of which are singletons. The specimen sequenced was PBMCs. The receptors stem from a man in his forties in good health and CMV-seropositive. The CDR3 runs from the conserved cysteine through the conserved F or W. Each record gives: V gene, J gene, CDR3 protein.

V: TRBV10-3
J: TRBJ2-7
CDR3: CAIRGLSGSYEQYF

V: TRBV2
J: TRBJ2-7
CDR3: CASRGRSGWYF

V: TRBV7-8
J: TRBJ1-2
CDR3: CASSLDPGGYTF

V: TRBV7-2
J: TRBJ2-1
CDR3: CASSQLGSEQFF

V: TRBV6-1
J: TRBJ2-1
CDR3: CASTLARGEQFF

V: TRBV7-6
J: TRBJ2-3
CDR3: CASSLSTDTQYF

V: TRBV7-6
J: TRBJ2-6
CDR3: CASSFLPEGSGANVLTF

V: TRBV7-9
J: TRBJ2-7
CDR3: CASSARDRGYEQYF

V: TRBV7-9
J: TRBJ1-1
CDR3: CASSSGGDSGPPWLF

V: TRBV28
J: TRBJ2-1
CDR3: CASTARSGPSSYNEQFF

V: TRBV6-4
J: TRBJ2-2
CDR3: CASSVEGGDTGELFF

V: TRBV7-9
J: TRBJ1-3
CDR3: CASSFDNSGNTIYF

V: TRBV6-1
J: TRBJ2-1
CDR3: CASRRTSGRGNEQFF

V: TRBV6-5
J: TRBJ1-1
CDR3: CASSYSVSDTEAFF

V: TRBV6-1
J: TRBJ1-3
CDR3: CASVGGVSGNTIYF

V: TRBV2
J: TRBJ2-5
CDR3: CASSRQGARETQYF

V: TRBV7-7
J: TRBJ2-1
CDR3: CASSLSGAAVNEQFF

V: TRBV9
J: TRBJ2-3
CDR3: CASSVAPGGPRANTQYF

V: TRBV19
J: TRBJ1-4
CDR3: CASRDRTNEKLFF

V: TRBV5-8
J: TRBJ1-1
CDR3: CASSSDSNTEAFF

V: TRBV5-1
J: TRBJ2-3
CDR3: CASSRGLAVADTQYF

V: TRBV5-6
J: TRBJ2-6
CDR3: CASSRVDGANVLTF

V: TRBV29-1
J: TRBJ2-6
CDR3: CSVKGTGANVLTF

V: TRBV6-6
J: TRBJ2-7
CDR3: CASARDREYEQYF

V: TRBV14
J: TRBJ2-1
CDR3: CASSQERQREYYNEQFF

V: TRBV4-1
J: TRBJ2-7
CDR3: CASSQDWGVSYEQYF

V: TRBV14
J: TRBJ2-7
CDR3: CASSPTGGEQYF

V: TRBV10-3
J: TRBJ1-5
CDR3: CAISGNQGDQPQHF

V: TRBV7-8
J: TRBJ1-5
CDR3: CASSADRKGQPQHF

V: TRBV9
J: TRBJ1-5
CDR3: CASSAGGEQPQHF

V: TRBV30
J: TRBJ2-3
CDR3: CAWSVRSGGDTQYF

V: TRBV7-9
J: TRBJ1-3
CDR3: CASSLVGSSGNTIYF

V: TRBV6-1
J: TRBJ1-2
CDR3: CASRAYGYTF

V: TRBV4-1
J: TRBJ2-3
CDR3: CASSQSPSGGADTQYF

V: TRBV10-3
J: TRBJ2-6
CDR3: CAISRLLAGDSGANVLTF

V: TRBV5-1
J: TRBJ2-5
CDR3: CASSLDRAQETQYF

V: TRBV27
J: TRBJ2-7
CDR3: CAGSLREGYEQYF

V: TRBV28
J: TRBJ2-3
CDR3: CASNARATDTQYF

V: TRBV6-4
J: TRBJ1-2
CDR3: CASRTGTSAEGYTF

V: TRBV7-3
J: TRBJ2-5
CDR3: CASSYRTQETQYF

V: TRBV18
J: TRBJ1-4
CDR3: CASSPRNGNEKLFF

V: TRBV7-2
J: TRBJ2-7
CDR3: CASSLGARDYEQYF

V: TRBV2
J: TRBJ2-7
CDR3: CASTGLAEPFF

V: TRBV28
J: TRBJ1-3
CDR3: CASSQGSGNTIYF

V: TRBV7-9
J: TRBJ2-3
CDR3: CSSSSTDYTQYF

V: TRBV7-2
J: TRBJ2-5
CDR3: CASSFQGGGETQYF

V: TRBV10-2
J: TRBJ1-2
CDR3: CASNRQGDYGYTF

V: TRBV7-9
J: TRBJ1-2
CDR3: CASSSQGANYGYTF

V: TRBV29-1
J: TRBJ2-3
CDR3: CSVRGTSGEQGTQYF

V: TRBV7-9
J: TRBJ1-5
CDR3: CASSPRGANQPQHF

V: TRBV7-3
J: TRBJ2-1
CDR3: CASSFSGSGSYNEQFF

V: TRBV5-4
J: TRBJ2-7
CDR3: CASSLRTGSYEQYF

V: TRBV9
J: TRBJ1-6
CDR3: CASSVEGDSNSPLHF

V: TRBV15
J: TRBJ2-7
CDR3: CATSRDREVPPYEQYF

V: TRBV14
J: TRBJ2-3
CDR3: CASSPGYASTDTQYF

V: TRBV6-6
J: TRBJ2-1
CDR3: CASSYSTGNNEQFF

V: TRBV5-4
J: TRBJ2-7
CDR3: CASSVDREKAQYF